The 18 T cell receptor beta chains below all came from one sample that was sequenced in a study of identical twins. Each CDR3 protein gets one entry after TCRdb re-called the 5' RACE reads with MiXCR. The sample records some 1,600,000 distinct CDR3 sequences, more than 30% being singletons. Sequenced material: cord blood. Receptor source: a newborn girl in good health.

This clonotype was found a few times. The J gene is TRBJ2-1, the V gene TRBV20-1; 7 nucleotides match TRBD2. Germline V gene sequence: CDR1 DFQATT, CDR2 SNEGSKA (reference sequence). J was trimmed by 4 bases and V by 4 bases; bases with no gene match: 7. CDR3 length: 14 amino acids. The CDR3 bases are TGCAGTGCTATTCTGCCTAGCGGATACAATGAGCAGTTCTTC. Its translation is CSAILPSGYNEQFF.

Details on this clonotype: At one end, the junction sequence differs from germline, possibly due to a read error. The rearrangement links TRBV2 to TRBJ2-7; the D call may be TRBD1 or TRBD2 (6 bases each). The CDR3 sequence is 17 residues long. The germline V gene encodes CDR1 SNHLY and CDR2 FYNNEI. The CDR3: CANSELRGGQLLKEQYF. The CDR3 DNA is TGTGCCAACAGTGAATTGCGGGGTGGACAGTTACTGAAGGAGCAGTACTTC. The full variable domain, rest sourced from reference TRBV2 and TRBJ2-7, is EPEVTQTPSHQVTQMGQEVILRCVPISNHLYFYWYRQILGQKVEFLVSFYNNEISEKSEIFDDQFSVERPDGSNFTLKIRSTKLEDSAMYFCANSELRGGQLLKEQYFGPGTRLTVT.

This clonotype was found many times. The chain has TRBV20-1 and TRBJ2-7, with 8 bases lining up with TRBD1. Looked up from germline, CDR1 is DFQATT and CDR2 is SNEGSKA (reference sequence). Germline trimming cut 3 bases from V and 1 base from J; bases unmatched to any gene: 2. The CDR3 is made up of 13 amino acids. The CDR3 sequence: CSARDRESYEQYF. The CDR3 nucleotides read TGCAGTGCTAGGGACAGGGAATCCTACGAGCAGTACTTC.

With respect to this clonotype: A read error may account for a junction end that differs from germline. CDR3 sequence (DNA): TGCAGTGCTAGAGCCAGCACTAGCGCCTCCTACGAGCAGTGCTTC. Translated, it gives CSARASTSASYEQCF. V and J are TRBV20-1 and TRBJ2-7, with 7 bases lining up with TRBD2. CDR1 is DFQATT, CDR2 SNEGSKA, per germline (reference sequence). The CDR3 has 15 amino acids.

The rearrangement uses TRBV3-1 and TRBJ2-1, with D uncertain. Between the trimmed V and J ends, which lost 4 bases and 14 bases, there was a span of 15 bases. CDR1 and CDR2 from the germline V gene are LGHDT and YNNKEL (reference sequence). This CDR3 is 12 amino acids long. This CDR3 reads CASSPGPRSKFF. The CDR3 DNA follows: TGTGCCAGCAGCCCTGGACCCCGGTCGAAGTTCTTC.

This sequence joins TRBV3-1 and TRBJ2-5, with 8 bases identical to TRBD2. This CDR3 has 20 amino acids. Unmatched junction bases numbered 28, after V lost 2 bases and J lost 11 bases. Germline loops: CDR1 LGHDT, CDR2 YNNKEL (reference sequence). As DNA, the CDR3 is TGTGCCAGCAGCCAACAAAACGGAAACTTAGCGGGGATAGGTTACAATGAGCAGTACTTC. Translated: CASSQQNGNLAGIGYNEQYF.

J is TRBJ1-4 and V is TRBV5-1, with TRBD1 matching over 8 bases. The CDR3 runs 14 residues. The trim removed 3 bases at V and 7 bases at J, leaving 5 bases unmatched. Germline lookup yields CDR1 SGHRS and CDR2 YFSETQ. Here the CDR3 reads CASSWGQVAEKLFF. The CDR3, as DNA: TGCGCCAGCAGCTGGGGACAGGTGGCTGAAAAACTGTTTTTT. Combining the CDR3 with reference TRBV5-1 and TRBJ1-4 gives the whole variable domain KAGVTQTPRYLIKTRGQQVTLSCSPISGHRSVSWYQQTPGQGLQFLFEYFSETQRNKGNFPGRFSGRQFSNSRSEMNVSTLELGDSALYLCASSWGQVAEKLFFGSGTQLSVL.

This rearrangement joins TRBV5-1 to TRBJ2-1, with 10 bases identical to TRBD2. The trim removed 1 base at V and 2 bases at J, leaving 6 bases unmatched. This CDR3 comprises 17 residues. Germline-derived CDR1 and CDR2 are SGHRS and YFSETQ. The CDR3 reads CASSLYVSGRAYNEQFF. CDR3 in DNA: TGCGCCAGCAGCTTGTACGTGAGCGGGAGGGCCTACAATGAGCAGTTCTTC.

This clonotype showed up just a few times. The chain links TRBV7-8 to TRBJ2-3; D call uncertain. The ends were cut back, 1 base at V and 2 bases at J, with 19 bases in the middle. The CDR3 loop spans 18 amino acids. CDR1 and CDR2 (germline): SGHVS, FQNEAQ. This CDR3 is CASSLVPRTRHSTDTQYF. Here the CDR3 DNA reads TGTGCCAGCAGCTTAGTCCCCAGAACCCGCCATTCCACAGATACGCAGTATTTT.

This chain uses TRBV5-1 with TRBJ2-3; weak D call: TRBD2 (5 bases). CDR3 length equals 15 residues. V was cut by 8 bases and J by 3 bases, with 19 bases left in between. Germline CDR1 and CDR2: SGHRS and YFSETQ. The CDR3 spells CASLSTNRFTDTQYF. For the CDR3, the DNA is TGCGCCAGTCTCTCGACTAATCGCTTTACAGATACGCAGTATTTT.

This CDR3 reads CASSRSGGFYEQYF. DNA for the CDR3: TGCGCCAGCAGCCGATCAGGGGGCTTCTACGAGCAGTACTTC. The chain couples TRBV4-1 to TRBJ2-7, with 8 bases lining up with TRBD1. Germline lookup yields CDR1 MGHRA and CDR2 YSYEKL. V shed 4 bases, J shed 3 bases, and the junction held 5 bases outside the gene matches. The length of the CDR3 is 14 residues.

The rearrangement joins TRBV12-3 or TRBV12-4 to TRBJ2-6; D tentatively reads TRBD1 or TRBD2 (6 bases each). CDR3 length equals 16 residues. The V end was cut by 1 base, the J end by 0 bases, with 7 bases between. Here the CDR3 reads CASSLEGGSGANVLTF. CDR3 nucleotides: TGTGCCAGCAGTTTAGAGGGGGGCTCTGGGGCCAACGTCCTGACTTTC.

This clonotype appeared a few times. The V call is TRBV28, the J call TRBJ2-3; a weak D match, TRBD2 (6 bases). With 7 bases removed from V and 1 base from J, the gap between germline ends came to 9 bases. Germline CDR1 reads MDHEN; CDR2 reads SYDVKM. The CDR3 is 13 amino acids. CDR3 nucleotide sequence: TGTGCCAGCACGGGAGTGGGCACAGATACGCAGTATTTT. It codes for CASTGVGTDTQYF.

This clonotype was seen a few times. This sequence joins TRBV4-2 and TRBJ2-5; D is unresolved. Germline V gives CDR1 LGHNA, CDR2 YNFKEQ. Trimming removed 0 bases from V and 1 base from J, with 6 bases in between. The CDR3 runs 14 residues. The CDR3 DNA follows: TGTGCCAGCAGCCAAGACGCCTCCCAAGAGACCCAGTACTTC. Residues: CASSQDASQETQYF.

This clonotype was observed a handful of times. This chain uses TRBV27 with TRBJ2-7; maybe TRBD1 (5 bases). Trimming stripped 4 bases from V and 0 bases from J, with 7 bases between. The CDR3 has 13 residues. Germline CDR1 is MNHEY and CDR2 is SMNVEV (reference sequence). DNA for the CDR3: TGTGCCAGCAGTTCAGGGATCTCCTACGAGCAGTACTTC. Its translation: CASSSGISYEQYF.

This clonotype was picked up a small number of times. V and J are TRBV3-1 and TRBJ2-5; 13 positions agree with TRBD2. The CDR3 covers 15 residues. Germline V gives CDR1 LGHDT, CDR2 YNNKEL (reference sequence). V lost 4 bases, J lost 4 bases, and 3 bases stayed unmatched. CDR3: CASSRTSGGSETQYF. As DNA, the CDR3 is TGTGCCAGCAGCCGGACTAGCGGGGGATCAGAGACCCAGTACTTC.

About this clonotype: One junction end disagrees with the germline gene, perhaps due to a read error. The CDR3 spells CASSYQAGPTDTRYF. As DNA, the CDR3 is TGCGCCAGCAGCTACCAAGCGGGACCCACAGATACGCGGTATTTT. V usage is TRBV5-1 and J usage is TRBJ2-3; 7 nucleotides agree with TRBD2. The CDR3 runs to 15 residues. Per germline, CDR1 SGHRS and CDR2 YFSETQ.

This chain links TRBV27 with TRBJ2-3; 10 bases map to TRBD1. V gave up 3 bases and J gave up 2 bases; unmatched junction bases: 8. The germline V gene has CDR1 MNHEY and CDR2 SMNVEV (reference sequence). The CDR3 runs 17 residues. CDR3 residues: CASSFKGQGLYTDTQYF. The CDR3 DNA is TGTGCCAGCAGTTTTAAGGGACAGGGGCTTTACACAGATACGCAGTATTTT.